Presented here are 32 T cell receptor beta chains from one specimen sequenced in a study of blood T cell repertoires in COVID-19. The protocol was immunoSEQ multiplex PCR, while the TCRdb copy is restricted to in-frame clones and leaves out a portion. The sample lists fewer than 400,000 clones, approximately 85% occurring once. The source material was PBMCs or T cells enriched from blood (not recorded which). Source of these receptors: a man aged 25-45 years who had recovered from COVID-19.

The V call is TRBV6-5, the J call TRBJ2-1; 11 nucleotides agree with TRBD1. With 10 bases clipped from V and 9 bases from J, the junction kept 11 bases outside the gene matches. The CDR3 spans 14 residues. Germline V CDR1 and CDR2: MNHEY, SVGAGI. The CDR3 loop is CATIRDRGWGEQFF. The CDR3, as DNA: TGTGCCACTATCCGGGACAGGGGGTGGGGTGAGCAGTTCTTC.

J is TRBJ1-1 and V is TRBV12-3 or TRBV12-4, with 9 positions matching TRBD1. This CDR3 contains 13 residues. With 6 bases clipped from V and 5 bases from J, the junction kept 4 bases outside the gene matches. The CDR3: CASSDRGFTEAFF. CDR3 DNA: TGTGCCAGCAGCGACAGGGGGTTTACTGAAGCTTTCTTT.

The chain is built from TRBV4-2 and TRBJ2-2, with 9 bases identical to TRBD2. With 4 bases clipped from V and 0 bases from J, the junction kept 12 bases outside the gene matches. CDR1 and CDR2 (germline): LGHNA, YNFKEQ. CDR3 length: 19 residues. CDR3 sequence reads: CASSRVSGGGAANTGELFF. DNA for the CDR3: TGTGCCAGCAGCCGGGTATCTGGCGGGGGGGCCGCGAACACCGGGGAGCTGTTTTTT.

The gene calls are TRBV9 and TRBJ1-2; D unresolved. In germline, CDR1 is SGDLS, CDR2 YYNGEE. The CDR3 sequence is 15 residues long. Trimming stripped 1 base from V and 0 bases from J, with 10 bases between. The CDR3 nucleotides are TGTGCCAGCAGCGTACAGCTGGGAGCTAACTATGGCTACACCTTC. Residues: CASSVQLGANYGYTF.

The rearrangement uses TRBV10-3 and TRBJ2-1; D is possibly TRBD2 (7 bases). V was trimmed by 0 bases and J by 0 bases, leaving 12 bases between them. Germline V gives CDR1 ENHRY, CDR2 SYGVKD. The CDR3 has 17 amino acids. This chain's CDR3 is CAISESRGEGSYNEQFF. Here the CDR3 DNA reads TGTGCCATCAGTGAGTCAAGGGGGGAGGGCTCCTACAATGAGCAGTTCTTC.

The chain recombines TRBV5-4 with TRBJ2-1, with D possibly being TRBD1 (6 bases). V lost 4 bases and J lost 4, with 15 bases in between. The CDR3 is made up of 15 amino acids. In germline, CDR1 is SGHNT, CDR2 YYREEE (reference sequence). CDR3 coding DNA: TGTGCCAGCAGCCAAGGCAAGGACAGATACAATGAGCAGTTCTTC. It encodes CASSQGKDRYNEQFF.

This chain joins TRBV12-3 or TRBV12-4 and TRBJ1-1, with D unresolved. Trimming pared 3 bases from V and 4 bases from J, leaving 9 bases between. This CDR3 has 13 residues. CDR3 region: CASSFVQATEAFF. The CDR3 DNA sequence: TGTGCCAGCAGTTTTGTTCAGGCCACTGAAGCTTTCTTT.

The rearrangement uses TRBV29-1 and TRBJ1-2; D gene ambiguous. The length of the CDR3 is 12 residues. Germline CDR1 and CDR2: SQVTM and ANQGSEA. Between the trimmed V and J ends, which lost 3 bases and 2 bases, there was a span of 7 bases. The CDR3 DNA sequence: TGCAGCGTTGATGTTTCAAACTATGGCTACACCTTC. This encodes CSVDVSNYGYTF.

The chain joins TRBV2 to TRBJ2-3; a weak D match, TRBD2 (5 bases). The CDR3 has 15 amino acids. In germline, CDR1 is SNHLY, CDR2 FYNNEI. Trimming took off 8 bases at V and 1 base at J, with 16 bases between the two ends. The chain's CDR3 is CASVKERRRTDTQYF. DNA of the CDR3: TGTGCCAGCGTAAAAGAGCGGAGACGCACAGATACGCAGTATTTT.

The rearrangement joins TRBV7-6 to TRBJ2-2; TRBD2 matches at 11 bases. This CDR3 spans 15 amino acids. V was clipped by 6 bases and J by 6 bases; unmatched bases: 6. Germline values: CDR1 SGHVS, CDR2 FNYEAQ. CDR3 sequence (DNA): TGTGCCAGCAGTACTAGCGGGGGTAACTCCGGGGAGCTGTTTTTT. This gives the protein CASSTSGGNSGELFF.

The V gene is TRBV7-2, the J gene TRBJ1-2, with 9 bases that match TRBD1. J lost 2 bases, V lost 4 bases, and 2 bases had no gene match. Germline V CDR1 and CDR2: SGHTA, FQGNSA. This CDR3 is 14 amino acids long. The CDR3 DNA reads TGTGCCAGCAGCTCTACAGGGGGCAACTATGGCTACACCTTC. This translates into CASSSTGGNYGYTF.

Only one count was recorded for this clone. This rearrangement joins TRBV29-1 to TRBJ2-7; 10 bases are shared with TRBD1. The CDR3 is made up of 13 amino acids. V gave up 7 bases and J gave up 9 bases; unmatched junction bases: 12. Germline V gives CDR1 SQVTM, CDR2 ANQGSEA. The CDR3 coding sequence is TGCAGCGCCGGGACAGGGGATCTGACTAGGCAGTACTTC. As protein: CSAGTGDLTRQYF.

The genes are TRBV6-5 and TRBJ1-1, with D perhaps TRBD1 (6 bases). Germline V lookup: CDR1 MNHEY, CDR2 SVGAGI. V lost 4 bases and J lost 1, with 7 bases in between. The CDR3 spans 13 residues. The CDR3 spells CASSWGQNTEAFF. CDR3 in DNA: TGTGCCAGCAGTTGGGGACAGAACACTGAAGCTTTCTTT.

This clone was seen only once. The chain has TRBV7-2 and TRBJ2-1; 9 bases fit TRBD2. The V gene's germline CDR1 is SGHTA and CDR2 FQGNSA. This CDR3 comprises 19 residues. V shed 2 bases and J 1 base; nucleotides not matched to a gene: 12. This chain's CDR3 is CASSLTGSGAGGSYNEQFF. CDR3 in DNA: TGTGCCAGCAGCTTAACCGGCTCGGGAGCGGGGGGTTCCTACAATGAGCAGTTCTTC.

This rearrangement joins TRBV15 to TRBJ1-4; D perhaps matches TRBD1 (5 bases). Trimming left V 2 bases short and J 1 base short, with 5 bases between. There are 14 residues in the CDR3. The V gene's germline CDR1 is LNHNV and CDR2 YYDKDF (reference sequence). CDR3 sequence reads: CATSRQGTNEKLFF. CDR3 coding DNA: TGTGCCACCAGCAGACAGGGAACTAATGAAAAACTGTTTTTT.

V usage is TRBV19 and J usage is TRBJ2-2, with D maybe TRBD2 (6 bases). This CDR3 spans 13 amino acids. V was pared by 4 bases and J by 5 bases, with 8 bases between. CDR1 is LNHDA, CDR2 SQIVND, per germline (reference sequence). The CDR3 is CASSNRETGELFF. As DNA, the CDR3 is TGTGCCAGTAGTAATCGGGAGACCGGGGAGCTGTTTTTT.

The CDR3 loop is CASSVEAGSEQFF. The CDR3, as DNA: TGTGCCAGCAGCGTAGAGGCGGGGAGTGAGCAGTTCTTC. The rearrangement links TRBV9 to TRBJ2-1; D is perhaps TRBD2 (6 bases). CDR3 size: 13 residues. V lost 0 bases and J lost 9, with 10 bases in between. Germline V gene sequence: CDR1 SGDLS, CDR2 YYNGEE.

V is TRBV7-9 and J is TRBJ1-4; 8 nucleotides match TRBD1. The V gene's germline CDR1 is SEHNR and CDR2 FQNEAQ (reference sequence). Germline trimming cut 5 bases from V and 6 bases from J; bases unmatched to any gene: 11. This CDR3 is built from 16 residues. The CDR3 DNA is TGTGCCAGCAGCATGTCCCGGGACAGGAACCATGAAAAACTGTTTTTT. This gives the protein CASSMSRDRNHEKLFF. Looking up the rest from reference TRBV7-9 and TRBJ1-4 gives the full variable domain: DTGVSQNPRHKITKRGQNVTFRCDPISEHNRLYWYRQTLGQGPEFLTYFQNEAQLEKSRLLSDRFSAERPKGSFSTLEIQRTEQGDSAMYLCASSMSRDRNHEKLFFGSGTQLSVL.

The rearrangement uses TRBV19 and TRBJ2-4, with D possibly matching TRBD2 (5 bases). CDR1 and CDR2 from the germline V gene are LNHDA and SQIVND (reference sequence). The ends were cut back, 4 bases at V and 6 bases at J, with 7 bases in the middle. CDR3 length: 12 amino acids. The CDR3 DNA reads as TGTGCCAGTAGTAGCGGAGGAAACATTCAGTACTTC. Its translation is CASSSGGNIQYF.

This clone was detected a few times. The V call is TRBV28, the J call TRBJ1-1; possible D gene TRBD1, 5 bases. Trimming took 6 bases from V and 10 from J, leaving 27 bases between them. The CDR3 covers 16 residues. Germline V gives CDR1 MDHEN, CDR2 SYDVKM. Here the CDR3 reads CASSSQAPGQIRTAFF. CDR3 nucleotide sequence: TGTGCCAGCAGCTCACAGGCCCCGGGCCAGATTAGAACAGCTTTCTTT.

This chain uses TRBV6-4 with TRBJ2-2; TRBD1 aligns across 8 bases. The germline gives CDR1 MRHNA, CDR2 SNTAGT. The CDR3 runs to 15 residues. After removal of 6 bases from V and 1 base from J, the junction contained 4 bases not matched to a gene. This CDR3 reads CASSKTGVNTGELFF. For the CDR3, the DNA is TGTGCCAGCAGCAAGACAGGGGTGAACACCGGGGAGCTGTTTTTT.

This clone has only a few counts. V usage is TRBV2 and J usage is TRBJ1-6; D not resolved. With 4 bases removed from V and 3 bases from J, the gap between germline ends came to 16 bases. The CDR3 runs to 17 residues. Germline V gene lookup returns CDR1 SNHLY and CDR2 FYNNEI. Here the CDR3 DNA reads TGTGCCAGCAGTGTTATTCCTCGGCGGAGCTATAATTCACCCCTCCACTTT. It is translated as CASSVIPRRSYNSPLHF.

This clone came up once. The chain combines TRBV18 with TRBJ1-1, with TRBD1 as a possible D gene (6 bases). The CDR3 spans 16 residues. Germline CDR1 is KGHSH and CDR2 is LQKENI. V was cut by 4 bases and J by 1 base, with 16 bases left in between. CDR3 protein: CASSQNSGATNTEAFF. The CDR3, as DNA: TGTGCCAGCTCACAGAACTCAGGGGCCACGAACACTGAAGCTTTCTTT.

The J gene is TRBJ1-2, the V gene TRBV19; possible D gene TRBD1, 5 bases. Germline V lookup: CDR1 LNHDA, CDR2 SQIVND (reference sequence). CDR3 length equals 14 residues. Trimming cost V 7 bases and J 2 bases, with 14 bases left between them. The CDR3 nucleotides are TGTGCCAGTACCACAGGATCGGTCAACTATGGCTACACCTTC. This encodes CASTTGSVNYGYTF.

The V call is TRBV18, the J call TRBJ2-1, with TRBD2 matching over 7 bases. With V trimmed by 2 bases and J by 8 bases, 15 bases remained unmatched. Germline CDR1 is KGHSH and CDR2 is LQKENI. The CDR3 loop spans 17 amino acids. The CDR3 reads CASSPESAGIYWDEQFF. As DNA, the CDR3 is TGTGCCAGCTCACCAGAGTCAGCGGGGATATATTGGGATGAGCAGTTCTTC.

The chain carries TRBV7-9 and TRBJ1-1; the D is unclear. The CDR3 runs 13 residues. V was clipped by 3 bases and J by 1 base, with 6 bases between them. Germline assignment: CDR1 SEHNR and CDR2 FQNEAQ (reference sequence). In DNA, the CDR3 is TGTGCCAGCAGCTTGGCAGGGAACACTGAAGCTTTCTTT. This gives the protein CASSLAGNTEAFF.

This chain uses TRBV11-2 with TRBJ2-7; the D gene is possibly TRBD2 (5 bases). CDR1 and CDR2 (germline): SGHAT, FQNNGV. V gave up 0 bases and J gave up 3 bases, with 9 bases separating them. The CDR3 has 14 residues. CDR3 residues: CASSLDGVDYEQYF. CDR3 DNA sequence: TGTGCCAGCAGCTTAGACGGGGTCGACTACGAGCAGTACTTC.

This sequence joins TRBV3-1 (or the pseudogene TRBV3-2) and TRBJ1-1; D gene unclear. This CDR3 comprises 13 residues. Trimming removed 3 bases from V and 7 bases from J, with 12 bases in between. Germline V gives CDR1 LGHDT, CDR2 YNNKEL (reference sequence). The DNA of the CDR3 is TGTGCCAGCAGCCACTTAGGAGGGTATGAAGCTTTCTTT. Translation: CASSHLGGYEAFF.

V and J are TRBV7-9 and TRBJ1-4; 10 nucleotides agree with TRBD1. CDR1 and CDR2 (germline): SEHNR, FQNEAQ (reference sequence). This CDR3 spans 16 amino acids. The J segment lost 8 bases and the V segment lost 4 bases, leaving 10 bases of the junction unmatched. Here the CDR3 reads CASSSDRGVGYEKLFF. DNA of the CDR3: TGTGCCAGCAGCTCGGACAGGGGGGTTGGTTACGAAAAACTGTTTTTT.

This chain connects TRBV10-2 to TRBJ1-1; possible D gene TRBD1, 5 bases. Germline CDR1 is WSHSY and CDR2 is SAAADI. Trimming cost V 7 bases and J 2 bases, with 17 bases left between them. CDR3 length: 15 residues. CDR3 residues: CASTNVGGYNTEAFF. The DNA of the CDR3 is TGCGCCAGCACCAACGTCGGGGGATACAACACTGAAGCTTTCTTT.

This chain connects TRBV7-8 to TRBJ1-2, with 8 positions matching TRBD1. CDR1 SGHVS and CDR2 FQNEAQ come from the germline V gene. The CDR3 is 16 residues long. V gave up 4 bases and J gave up 6 bases; unmatched junction bases: 13. The chain's CDR3 is CASSSEHRGGKNGYTF. The CDR3 nucleotides read TGTGCCAGCAGCTCCGAGCACAGGGGGGGAAAGAATGGCTACACCTTC. Based on the CDR3 plus reference TRBV7-8 and TRBJ1-2, the full variable domain is GAGVSQSPRYKVAKRGQDVALRCDPISGHVSLFWYQQALGQGPEFLTYFQNEAQLDKSGLPSDRFFAERPEGSVSTLKIQRTQQEDSAVYLCASSSEHRGGKNGYTFGSGTRLTVV.

This clone was seen once. The V call is TRBV7-6, the J call TRBJ1-6, with 9 bases lining up with TRBD1. There are 15 residues in the CDR3. Per germline, CDR1 SGHVS and CDR2 FNYEAQ. Germline trimming cut 4 bases from V and 7 bases from J; bases unmatched to any gene: 5. The CDR3 sequence is CASSSGTGLNSPLHF. CDR3 in DNA: TGTGCCAGCAGCTCTGGGACAGGGTTGAATTCACCCCTCCACTTT.